The next 5 T cell receptor beta chains were all read from a single sample in a study of blood T cell repertoires in COVID-19. Some clones are missing from TCRdb's copy, which holds only in-frame ones; the method was immunoSEQ multiplex PCR. The data show about 150,000 clones, about 85% seen once. The sequenced sample was peripheral blood. The receptors were sampled from a woman aged 60-70 years with COVID-19, enrolled during active disease.

The chain employs TRBV2 and TRBJ1-4; weak D call: TRBD1 (6 bases). Germline V lookup: CDR1 SNHLY, CDR2 FYNNEI. Trimming took off 7 bases at V and 0 bases at J, with 12 bases between the two ends. This CDR3 comprises 15 residues. The CDR3 here is CASTRQATTNEKLFF. The DNA for the CDR3 is TGTGCCAGCACAAGACAGGCCACAACTAATGAAAAACTGTTTTTT.

The chain joins TRBV14 to TRBJ1-2; D perhaps matches TRBD1 (5 bases). From germline, CDR1 is SGHDN and CDR2 FVKESK. CDR3 length equals 14 residues. The V gene lost 4 bases and the J gene lost 0 bases, with 9 bases spanning the gap. CDR3 nucleotide sequence: TGTGCCAGCAGCCCGACAGTTGCTAACTATGGCTACACCTTC. It is translated as CASSPTVANYGYTF.

The rearrangement uses TRBV24-1 and TRBJ2-2, with D possibly TRBD1 on 5 matching bases. CDR1 KGHDR and CDR2 SFDVKD come from the germline V gene. V gave up 1 base and J gave up 7 bases, with 12 bases separating them. The CDR3 is made up of 15 amino acids. The CDR3 DNA reads as TGTGCCACCAGTGATTTTGCACAGCAGGGCGGGGAGCTGTTTTTT. It is translated as CATSDFAQQGGELFF.

This clone was detected once. V is TRBV3-1 (or the pseudogene TRBV3-2) and J is TRBJ1-1; D uncertain. V dropped 4 bases and J dropped 0 bases, with 9 bases sitting between them. CDR3 length: 14 amino acids. Per germline, CDR1 LGHDT and CDR2 YNNKEL (reference sequence). CDR3 nucleotide sequence: TGTGCCAGCAGCCGGACCGGGGTGAACACTGAAGCTTTCTTT. This translates into CASSRTGVNTEAFF.

The genes are TRBV6-5 and TRBJ1-4, with D possibly matching TRBD1 (5 bases). The CDR3 totals 13 residues. The ends were cut back, 11 bases at V and 4 bases at J, with 14 bases in the middle. Germline assignment: CDR1 MNHEY and CDR2 SVGAGI. The CDR3 loop is CASRGGFNEKLFF. The CDR3 DNA sequence: TGTGCCTCTCGGGGGGGGTTTAATGAAAAACTGTTTTTT.